The clone carrying this T cell receptor (beta chain) was detected many times. Its matching antigen is unknown. This specimen belongs to a study of breast tumors, draining lymph nodes, adjacent tissues. Notes on the study in general: Compared with basal-like, luminal-like tumors shared significantly more repertoire with nontumor tissue. The lymph node origin of tumor T cells was framed as consistent with a hypothesis, not demonstrated. Findings are consistent with lymph node origin and intratumoral expansion of most tumor T cells. Tumor TCR diversity was below lymph nodes but above nontumor tissue.

Breast cancer patients provided tissue from their axillary draining lymph nodes. Germline lookup yields CDR1 LNHDA and CDR2 SQIVND (reference sequence). The V end was cut by 3 bases, the J end by 7 bases, with 18 bases between. CDR3 size: 15 residues. TCRdb used MiXCR to reprocess the multiplex PCR reads, holding one entry per CDR3 protein. In the table there are approximately 180,000 distinct CDR3 sequences, roughly a third of which are singletons. This receptor was taken from a female donor with breast cancer. Some clones in this sample may be carry-over from other donors' samples. The sequencing sample was made of axillary lymph node tissue. V is TRBV19 and J is TRBJ1-2, with no clear D. CDR3 in amino acids: CASSIAQRTRGGYTF. The DNA of the CDR3 is TGTGCCAGTAGTATTGCACAACGAACCCGGGGTGGCTACACCTTC.